The 32 T cell receptor beta chains below all came from one sample that was sequenced in a study of T cell repertoires in cytomegalovirus infection. Using its own MiXCR run on the reads, TCRdb lists one record per CDR3 protein. The sample records some 180,000 distinct CDR3 sequences, about a sixth being singletons. Input material: CD8+ T cells from PBMCs. The receptor set was obtained from a human donor in good health (CMV status not recorded). Some clones in this sample may be carry-over from other donors' samples.

This clonotype appeared a few times. The gene calls are TRBV4-1 and TRBJ1-5; 9 positions agree with TRBD1. The CDR3 runs to 20 residues. CDR1 is MGHRA and CDR2 is YSYEKL in the germline V gene. The ends lost 0 bases at V and 0 bases at J; junction bases unmatched: 12. DNA of the CDR3: TGCGCCAGCAGCCAAGATGGGGACAGGGCGACAAAATATAGCAATCAGCCCCAGCATTTT. This sequence encodes CASSQDGDRATKYSNQPQHF.

The J gene is TRBJ2-1, the V gene TRBV7-9, with TRBD2 matching over 10 bases. CDR1 is SEHNR and CDR2 is FQNEAQ in the germline V gene (reference sequence). The junction had 4 bases not matched to a gene; V was cut back by 2 bases and J by 0 bases. The CDR3 extends over 17 amino acids. Here the CDR3 reads CASSLPPSGSSYNEQFF. The DNA of the CDR3 is TGTGCCAGCAGCTTACCCCCTAGCGGGAGCTCCTACAATGAGCAGTTCTTC.

The CDR3 reads CASSPRAGNTEAFF. In DNA, the CDR3 is TGTGCCAGCAGCCCCAGGGCCGGGAACACTGAAGCTTTCTTT. The chain links TRBV6-4 to TRBJ1-1; D is perhaps TRBD1 (5 bases). The CDR3 has 14 amino acids. Germline V CDR1 and CDR2: MRHNA, SNTAGT. Trimming took 6 bases from V and 1 from J, leaving 12 bases between them.

This chain connects TRBV7-9 to TRBJ2-5; D call uncertain. The V gene's germline CDR1 is SEHNR and CDR2 FQNEAQ (reference sequence). The CDR3 is 15 residues long. V was trimmed by 1 base and J by 1 base, leaving 10 bases between them. DNA for the CDR3: TGTGCCAGCAGCTTAGTGCCGTCGGTCCAAGAGACCCAGTACTTC. It is translated as CASSLVPSVQETQYF.

The V gene is TRBV4-2, the J gene TRBJ2-1; 13 bases map to TRBD2. There are 16 residues in the CDR3. Germline trimming cut 2 bases from V and 8 bases from J; bases unmatched to any gene: 6. Per the germline V gene, CDR1 is LGHNA and CDR2 is YNFKEQ. The CDR3 sequence is CASSQPGTSGEDEQFF. Here the CDR3 DNA reads TGTGCCAGCAGCCAACCCGGGACTAGCGGGGAAGATGAGCAGTTCTTC.

A few counts support this clonotype. The chain combines TRBV10-3 with TRBJ1-2; maybe TRBD1 (5 bases). The CDR3 sequence is 15 residues long. Trimming removed 7 bases from V and 4 bases from J, with 19 bases in between. Germline V gene lookup returns CDR1 ENHRY and CDR2 SYGVKD. Here the CDR3 reads CAINSAGQASYGYTF. Written as DNA, the CDR3 is TGTGCCATCAATTCAGCAGGACAAGCCAGCTATGGCTACACCTTC.

The chain has TRBV6-2 or TRBV6-3 and TRBJ2-7, with 8 positions matching TRBD2. The trim removed 6 bases at V and 1 base at J, leaving 8 bases unmatched. The germline V gene has CDR1 MNHEY and CDR2 SVGEGT. The CDR3 loop spans 15 amino acids. The CDR3 bases are TGTGCCAGCAGCCTCTTTGCGGGGGGATCCTACGAGCAGTACTTC. It specifies CASSLFAGGSYEQYF.

This clonotype was counted ten times or more. V is TRBV7-9 and J is TRBJ1-1; 8 bases are shared with TRBD1. V was clipped by 3 bases and J by 4 bases; unmatched bases: 7. This CDR3 is 15 amino acids long. In germline, CDR1 is SEHNR, CDR2 FQNEAQ (reference sequence). This CDR3 is CASSLGDRLFTEAFF. The CDR3 region has the DNA TGTGCCAGCAGCTTGGGGGACAGGCTCTTCACTGAAGCTTTCTTT.

The chain carries TRBV6-5 and TRBJ2-7; 7 bases match TRBD1. The trim removed 2 bases at V and 3 bases at J, leaving 4 bases unmatched. The CDR3 is made up of 14 amino acids. Germline V gene lookup returns CDR1 MNHEY and CDR2 SVGAGI. CDR3 DNA sequence: TGTGCCAGCAGTTACAACGACAGGGACTACGAGCAGTACTTC. Amino acids: CASSYNDRDYEQYF.

This clonotype has a handful of counts. The V and J genes are TRBV28 and TRBJ2-7; 8 bases are shared with TRBD1. Germline CDR1 is MDHEN and CDR2 is SYDVKM. The V and J ends lost 4 bases and 7 bases, in that order; junction bases with no gene match: 12. This CDR3 has 15 amino acids. This chain's CDR3 is CASSSRTGPLGEQYF. CDR3 nucleotide sequence: TGTGCCAGCAGTTCTAGGACAGGGCCCCTGGGGGAGCAGTACTTC.

The chain combines TRBV28 with TRBJ1-1, with 9 bases that match TRBD1. CDR3 size: 15 residues. Germline V gene data show CDR1 as MDHEN and CDR2 as SYDVKM. V shed 2 bases, J shed 4 bases, and the junction held 5 bases outside the gene matches. The CDR3 here is CASSLSGTGTTEAFF. The CDR3 DNA sequence: TGTGCCAGCAGTTTAAGTGGGACAGGGACCACTGAAGCTTTCTTT.

The J gene is TRBJ2-2, the V gene TRBV7-6; TRBD2 might be the D (7 bases). Germline loops: CDR1 SGHVS, CDR2 FNYEAQ. The CDR3 spans 16 residues. V was cut by 10 bases and J by 0 bases, with 18 bases left in between. The CDR3 DNA sequence: TGTGCCATCGTAGGGGGGGGGACTCCGAACACCGGGGAGCTGTTTTTT. It specifies CAIVGGGTPNTGELFF.

This sequence joins TRBV7-2 and TRBJ1-2; D remains unclear. The CDR3 covers 15 residues. CDR1 is SGHTA, CDR2 FQGNSA, per germline. V was clipped by 5 bases and J by 4 bases, with 17 bases between them. This CDR3 reads CASSISMVGVYGYTF. Written as DNA, the CDR3 is TGTGCCAGCAGCATATCAATGGTGGGAGTCTATGGCTACACCTTC.

The rearrangement uses TRBV28 and TRBJ2-1, with a possible D match to TRBD2 (6 bases). From germline, CDR1 is MDHEN and CDR2 SYDVKM. The length of the CDR3 is 16 residues. Deletions cut 9 bases from V and 2 bases from J, with 20 bases between. The CDR3 sequence is CASQIWEANAYNEQFF. CDR3 sequence (DNA): TGTGCCAGTCAAATCTGGGAGGCCAACGCCTACAATGAGCAGTTCTTC.

The genes are TRBV7-9 and TRBJ1-2; D possibly corresponds to TRBD1 (5 bases). V dropped 6 bases and J dropped 3 bases, with 20 bases sitting between them. The CDR3 contains 16 residues. Germline V lookup: CDR1 SEHNR, CDR2 FQNEAQ (reference sequence). The CDR3 nucleotides are TGTGCCAGCAGACGAGAACGGACACCGACGGACTATGGCTACACCTTC. As protein: CASRRERTPTDYGYTF.

V usage is TRBV7-8 and J usage is TRBJ1-5, with 12 positions matching TRBD1. The CDR3 totals 15 residues. V was clipped by 6 bases and J by 7 bases; unmatched bases: 7. Germline CDR1 and CDR2: SGHVS and FQNEAQ. CDR3 DNA sequence: TGTGCCAGCAGATCCGGGACAGGGGGCGGGCAGCCCCAGCATTTT. Translating it yields CASRSGTGGGQPQHF.

This clonotype has a handful of counts. This chain joins TRBV7-2 and TRBJ2-1, with TRBD2 as a possible D gene (6 bases). The CDR3 length is 12 residues. The germline gives CDR1 SGHTA, CDR2 FQGNSA. Trimming removed 5 bases at V and 8 bases at J, with 10 bases between. Here the CDR3 DNA reads TGTGCCAGCAGCCCTTCTAGCGATGAGCAGTTCTTC. This gives the protein CASSPSSDEQFF.

This clonotype appeared a few times. J is TRBJ1-2 and V is TRBV10-3; TRBD1 agrees at 9 bases. From germline, CDR1 is ENHRY and CDR2 SYGVKD. Trimming took 7 bases from V and 6 from J; bases not matched to a gene: 9. The CDR3 length is 14 residues. CDR3 residues: CAITNGTGPHGYTF. The CDR3 DNA is TGTGCCATCACCAACGGGACAGGGCCCCATGGCTACACCTTC.

This clonotype appeared a few times. The chain's CDR3 is CASSRQGSKYF. The CDR3 DNA sequence: TGTGCCAGCAGCCGACAGGGGTCGAAGTATTTT. The chain uses TRBV7-9 and TRBJ2-3; 8 bases fit TRBD1. The germline V gene has CDR1 SEHNR and CDR2 FQNEAQ (reference sequence). The CDR3 is 11 residues long. Unmatched junction bases numbered 5, after V lost 5 bases and J lost 13 bases.

The J gene is TRBJ2-1, the V gene TRBV6-2 or TRBV6-3, with D possibly called TRBD1 or TRBD2 (5 bases each). This CDR3 is 15 amino acids long. Germline CDR1 reads MNHEY; CDR2 reads SVGEGT. V dropped 6 bases and J dropped 1 base, with 13 bases sitting between them. The CDR3 nucleotides are TGTGCCAGCAGACTACAGGACTCTTCCTACAATGAGCAGTTCTTC. Amino acid sequence: CASRLQDSSYNEQFF.

This clonotype was found a few times. The V gene is TRBV6-2 or TRBV6-3, the J gene TRBJ2-7, with D tentatively TRBD1 or TRBD2 (5 bases each). CDR1 MNHEY and CDR2 SVGEGT come from the germline V gene. The CDR3 runs to 15 residues. V was cut by 7 bases and J by 6 bases, with 22 bases left in between. This chain's CDR3 is CASIGLSREGLEQYF. DNA for the CDR3: TGTGCCAGCATTGGCTTGTCCAGGGAAGGACTCGAGCAGTACTTC.

This chain links TRBV12-3 or TRBV12-4 with TRBJ1-3; D is unclear. CDR3 length: 14 residues. V gave up 7 bases and J gave up 0 bases, with 10 bases separating them. This chain's CDR3 is CASTNPSSGNTIYF. In DNA, the CDR3 is TGTGCCAGCACCAACCCGAGCTCTGGAAACACCATATATTTT.

V is TRBV4-1 and J is TRBJ2-3, with 7 bases lining up with TRBD1. The germline gives CDR1 MGHRA, CDR2 YSYEKL. This CDR3 has 15 amino acids. The V and J ends lost 5 bases and 1 base, in that order; junction bases with no gene match: 6. The CDR3, as DNA: TGCGCCAGCAGCTCCGTCGGACAGGGCACAGATACGCAGTATTTT. Amino acid sequence: CASSSVGQGTDTQYF.

The sample holds many counts of this clonotype. The chain recombines TRBV6-2 or TRBV6-3 with TRBJ2-1, with D perhaps matching TRBD1 (6 bases). The germline V gene has CDR1 MNHEY and CDR2 SVGEGT. The length of the CDR3 is 15 residues. Trimming took 6 bases from V and 8 from J, leaving 20 bases between them. The CDR3 protein is CASRGFGGEVDEQFF. In nucleotides, the CDR3 is TGTGCCAGCAGGGGGTTTGGGGGCGAAGTCGATGAGCAGTTCTTC.

This clonotype was detected only a few times. The rearrangement uses TRBV13 and TRBJ1-4, with a tentative D call TRBD1 (5 bases). From germline, CDR1 is PRHDT and CDR2 FYEKMQ (reference sequence). The V end was cut by 5 bases, the J end by 2 bases, with 6 bases between. CDR3 length equals 13 residues. The CDR3 sequence is CASSTGTNEKLFF. CDR3 coding DNA: TGTGCCAGCAGCACAGGCACTAATGAAAAACTGTTTTTT. Variable domain in full (rest from reference TRBV13 and TRBJ1-4): AAGVIQSPRHLIKEKRETATLKCYPIPRHDTVYWYQQGPGQDPQFLISFYEKMQSDKGSIPDRFSAQQFSDYHSELNMSSLELGDSALYFCASSTGTNEKLFFGSGTQLSVL.

This clonotype turned up a few times. This sequence joins TRBV10-3 and TRBJ2-7; D ambiguous. The V end lost 0 bases, the J end lost 3 bases, and 6 bases lay between the germline ends. CDR1 is ENHRY and CDR2 is SYGVKD in the germline V gene. CDR3 length equals 13 residues. Written as DNA, the CDR3 is TGTGCCATCAGTGAGTCAGTCCTCTACGAGCAGTACTTC. This codes for CAISESVLYEQYF.

This chain uses TRBV9 with TRBJ2-1; 7 bases match TRBD2. Unmatched junction bases numbered 11, after V lost 0 bases and J lost 8 bases. Germline V gene data show CDR1 as SGDLS and CDR2 as YYNGEE. This CDR3 spans 16 amino acids. The CDR3 is CASSVGTGGHMDEQFF. As DNA, the CDR3 is TGTGCCAGCAGCGTAGGAACGGGAGGCCATATGGATGAGCAGTTCTTC.

This clonotype has a handful of counts. The V and J genes are TRBV7-2 and TRBJ2-1, with 9 bases matching TRBD2. This CDR3 contains 16 residues. V was clipped by 5 bases and J by 5 bases; unmatched bases: 10. Germline V lookup: CDR1 SGHTA, CDR2 FQGNSA. The CDR3 region has the DNA TGTGCCAGCAGCACGACCCTAGCGGGGATCGACAATGAGCAGTTCTTC. Amino acids: CASSTTLAGIDNEQFF.

The CDR3 here is CASSQGTSNTEAFF. CDR3 DNA: TGCGCCAGCAGCCAAGGGACTTCGAACACTGAAGCTTTCTTT. The chain employs TRBV4-1 and TRBJ1-1; D not resolved. Germline CDR1 reads MGHRA; CDR2 reads YSYEKL. CDR3 length: 14 amino acids. The V and J ends lost 1 base and 1 base respectively, with 7 bases between them.

The chain couples TRBV20-1 to TRBJ1-1, with 8 positions matching TRBD1. Germline loops: CDR1 DFQATT, CDR2 SNEGSKA (reference sequence). The CDR3 sequence is 13 residues long. V gave up 5 bases and J gave up 6 bases; unmatched junction bases: 8. CDR3 sequence reads: CSARGRGLAEAFF. The CDR3 DNA follows: TGCAGTGCTCGCGGCAGGGGGCTAGCTGAAGCTTTCTTT.

This clonotype was counted between two and nine times. J is TRBJ1-2 and V is TRBV5-6; no clear D gene. Between the trimmed V and J ends, which lost 0 bases and 3 bases, there was a span of 6 bases. Per germline, CDR1 SGHDT and CDR2 YYEEEE. CDR3 length: 13 amino acids. The CDR3 loop reads CASSLASYYGYTF. The CDR3, as DNA: TGTGCCAGCAGCTTGGCCTCGTACTATGGCTACACCTTC.

This clonotype has only a few counts. J is TRBJ1-1 and V is TRBV12-3 or TRBV12-4; D is uncertain. The CDR3 is 12 amino acids. Between the trimmed V and J ends, which lost 10 bases and 5 bases, there was a span of 14 bases. The CDR3 loop reads CATTKQRTEAFF. In nucleotides, the CDR3 is TGTGCCACCACAAAACAGAGGACTGAAGCTTTCTTT.